The next 24 T cell receptor beta chains were all read from a single sample in a study of blood T cell dynamics during melanoma immunotherapy. The time point is: pre-treatment baseline. TCRdb keeps only in-frame clones here, not all; method: immunoSEQ multiplex PCR. The table shows around 11,000 clones, with less than 85% occurring only once. The sequenced sample was blood, obtained from a patient treated with checkpoint blockade. All receptors come from a human donor with melanoma.

This chain connects TRBV2 to TRBJ2-7, with no clear D. The CDR3 has 13 amino acids. V lost 3 bases and J lost 3, with 9 bases in between. The germline CDR1 and CDR2 sequences are SNHLY and FYNNEI. The CDR3 DNA reads TGTGCCAGCAGTGATCCTACGAGCTACGAGCAGTACTTC. Translating gives CASSDPTSYEQYF.

Only a few counts were recorded for this clone. V usage is TRBV2 and J usage is TRBJ1-1; 9 nucleotides align to TRBD1. Germline values: CDR1 SNHLY, CDR2 FYNNEI. V was clipped by 7 bases and J by 5 bases; unmatched bases: 8. This CDR3 spans 14 amino acids. The CDR3 protein is CASTSGTGRTEAFF. CDR3 nucleotide sequence: TGTGCCAGCACCTCCGGGACAGGGCGAACTGAAGCTTTCTTT.

Only a few counts were recorded for this clone. The chain uses TRBV7-9 and TRBJ1-3, with D uncertain. Germline CDR1 and CDR2: SEHNR and FQNEAQ (reference sequence). The CDR3 has 15 residues. Trimming pared 3 bases from V and 0 bases from J, leaving 9 bases between. Here the CDR3 DNA reads TGTGCCAGCAGCTTGTACAGCCTCTCTGGAAACACCATATATTTT. Translation gives CASSLYSLSGNTIYF.

In its sample, this clone was seen once. This chain links TRBV5-1 with TRBJ1-1; D is uncertain. The germline CDR1 and CDR2 sequences are SGHRS and YFSETQ. Deletions cut 4 bases from V and 5 bases from J, with 12 bases between. This CDR3 has 13 amino acids. In DNA form, the CDR3 reads TGCGCCAGCAGCGCCGACACGGGAACTGAAGCTTTCTTT. Translated, it gives CASSADTGTEAFF.

The rearrangement links TRBV18 to TRBJ1-1; 7 bases are shared with TRBD1. The CDR3 consists of 17 residues. Germline loops: CDR1 KGHSH, CDR2 LQKENI. The V gene end was trimmed by 6 bases and the J gene end by 0 bases; junction bases not matched to a gene: 13. Here the CDR3 reads CASSRRGGGQVNTEAFF. Written as DNA, the CDR3 is TGTGCCAGCTCGCGGCGAGGGGGCGGTCAAGTGAACACTGAAGCTTTCTTT.

This clone was counted once. V gene TRBV28 combines with J gene TRBJ1-5, with 9 bases aligning to TRBD1. V gave up 2 bases and J gave up 6 bases; unmatched junction bases: 2. This CDR3 contains 14 residues. Per the germline V gene, CDR1 is MDHEN and CDR2 is SYDVKM. The CDR3 nucleotides are TGTGCCAGCAGTTTAGGACAGGGGATTCAGCCCCAGCATTTT. Translated: CASSLGQGIQPQHF.

The J gene is TRBJ2-3, the V gene TRBV6-5; D uncertain. This CDR3 has 15 amino acids. The germline V and J ends were trimmed by 5 bases and 2 bases, with 14 bases remaining between them. In germline, CDR1 is MNHEY, CDR2 SVGAGI. The CDR3 loop reads CASSKDGLLTDTQYF. DNA for the CDR3: TGTGCCAGCAGTAAAGACGGGTTACTCACAGATACGCAGTATTTT.

The chain combines TRBV28 with TRBJ2-5; D tentatively fits TRBD1 or TRBD2 (7 bases each). Trimming took 7 bases from V and 1 from J, leaving 13 bases between them. There are 14 residues in the CDR3. Germline CDR1 reads MDHEN; CDR2 reads SYDVKM. The CDR3 loop reads CASTQGGAQETQYF. CDR3 sequence (DNA): TGTGCCAGCACCCAGGGGGGGGCCCAAGAGACCCAGTACTTC.

The rearrangement joins TRBV28 to TRBJ1-1; D unresolved. V dropped 5 bases and J dropped 1 base, with 20 bases sitting between them. Looked up from germline, CDR1 is MDHEN and CDR2 is SYDVKM. The CDR3 is made up of 17 amino acids. The CDR3 bases are TGTGCCAGCAGTCTAAACCCATGGGAGGGCAGGAACACTGAAGCTTTCTTT. Its translation is CASSLNPWEGRNTEAFF. Looking up the rest from reference TRBV28 and TRBJ1-1 gives the full variable domain: DVKVTQSSRYLVKRTGEKVFLECVQDMDHENMFWYRQDPGLGLRLIYFSYDVKMKEKGDIPEGYSVSREKKERFSLILESASTNQTSMYLCASSLNPWEGRNTEAFFGQGTRLTVV.

This clone was seen a handful of times. The chain links TRBV27 to TRBJ2-7; maybe TRBD2 (6 bases). CDR3 size: 13 residues. Deletions cut 4 bases from V and 6 bases from J, with 13 bases between. The germline gives CDR1 MNHEY, CDR2 SMNVEV (reference sequence). CDR3 sequence reads: CASSSTIAAEQYF. The DNA of the CDR3 is TGTGCCAGCAGTTCCACGATAGCGGCCGAGCAGTACTTC.

The gene calls are TRBV28 and TRBJ1-2; a weak D match, TRBD1 (5 bases). V was trimmed by 3 bases and J by 8 bases, leaving 13 bases between them. The CDR3 runs to 13 residues. CDR1 and CDR2 from the germline V gene are MDHEN and SYDVKM. The CDR3 protein is CASSFAAGYGYTF. The CDR3, as DNA: TGTGCCAGCAGTTTCGCCGCAGGGTACGGCTACACCTTC.

The rearrangement links TRBV4-1 to TRBJ2-1; 10 nucleotides match TRBD2. In germline, CDR1 is MGHRA, CDR2 YSYEKL. The CDR3 has 17 amino acids. Trimming removed 2 bases from V and 6 bases from J; junction bases left unmatched: 10. CDR3 nucleotide sequence: TGCGCCAGCAGCCAAAAAGACTCTAGCGGGAGCTTCAATGAGCAGTTCTTC. This gives the protein CASSQKDSSGSFNEQFF.

The J gene is TRBJ2-1, the V gene TRBV6-6; perhaps TRBD2 as D (6 bases). This CDR3 spans 11 amino acids. CDR1 is MNHNY, CDR2 SVGAGI, per germline (reference sequence). The V end lost 7 bases, the J end lost 9 bases, and 10 bases lay between the germline ends. The CDR3 loop reads CASKLGGEQFF. The CDR3 DNA follows: TGTGCCAGCAAACTCGGGGGTGAGCAGTTCTTC.

The chain combines TRBV27 with TRBJ2-7, with 7 bases matching TRBD1. Unmatched junction bases numbered 11, after V lost 8 bases and J lost 4 bases. The CDR3 spans 14 residues. The V gene's germline CDR1 is MNHEY and CDR2 SMNVEV (reference sequence). The CDR3 DNA sequence: TGTGCCAGCTCCCCCACAGGGGCCGGGTACGAGCAGTACTTC. Encoded protein: CASSPTGAGYEQYF.

J is TRBJ2-7 and V is TRBV5-5; possible D gene TRBD1, 6 bases. The V end lost 0 bases, the J end lost 3 bases, and 10 bases lay between the germline ends. The CDR3 is 14 residues long. CDR1 is SGHKS and CDR2 is YYEKEE in the germline V gene (reference sequence). CDR3 coding DNA: TGTGCCAGCAGCTTGGCCAGGGGTGTCTACGAGCAGTACGTC. Its protein product is CASSLARGVYEQYV.

The V gene is TRBV30, the J gene TRBJ2-7; a weak D match, TRBD2 (6 bases). CDR1 GTSNPN and CDR2 SVGIG come from the germline V gene (reference sequence). Trimming pared 1 base from V and 2 bases from J, leaving 18 bases between. The CDR3 consists of 16 residues. CDR3 amino acids: CAWSAPEGTEAYEQYF. The CDR3 DNA reads TGTGCCTGGAGTGCGCCCGAAGGGACTGAGGCCTACGAGCAGTACTTC.

The chain couples TRBV11-2 to TRBJ2-3; D ambiguous. CDR3 length: 16 residues. The V gene lost 2 bases and the J gene lost 0 bases, with 12 bases spanning the gap. Germline values: CDR1 SGHAT, CDR2 FQNNGV. CDR3 residues: CASSLNPVGSTDTQYF. Written as DNA, the CDR3 is TGTGCCAGCAGCTTAAACCCCGTGGGGAGCACAGATACGCAGTATTTT.

The rearrangement uses TRBV5-1 and TRBJ1-2, with 7 bases matching TRBD1. With 9 bases clipped from V and 3 bases from J, the junction kept 11 bases outside the gene matches. The germline V gene has CDR1 SGHRS and CDR2 YFSETQ. The CDR3 contains 14 residues. The CDR3 loop reads CATKQGITDYGYTF. The CDR3, as DNA: TGCGCCACCAAACAGGGGATTACTGACTATGGCTACACCTTC.

The chain employs TRBV4-1 and TRBJ1-1; unclear D gene. V lost 5 bases to trimming and J lost 4 bases, with 14 bases between them. The CDR3 contains 14 residues. CDR1 MGHRA and CDR2 YSYEKL come from the germline V gene. Written as DNA, the CDR3 is TGCGCCAGCAGCTCAACAACGAGGCGCACTGAAGCTTTCTTT. Translating gives CASSSTTRRTEAFF.

This clone is judged medium-sized (0.01 to 0.1%). The chain joins TRBV6-5 to TRBJ2-5; 8 bases align to TRBD2. CDR1 MNHEY and CDR2 SVGAGI come from the germline V gene. The CDR3 is made up of 15 amino acids. J was trimmed by 3 bases and V by 7 bases; bases with no gene match: 10. DNA for the CDR3: TGTGCCAGCACCAGCACAGCGGGAGTTGAAGAGACCCAGTACTTC. It is translated as CASTSTAGVEETQYF.

The V gene is TRBV6-5, the J gene TRBJ1-2, with 11 bases that match TRBD1. This CDR3 region has 14 residues. Trimming at V came to 5 bases and at J to 3 bases, leaving 2 bases not matched to a gene. Germline lookup yields CDR1 MNHEY and CDR2 SVGAGI. CDR3 nucleotide sequence: TGTGCCAGCAGTGGGACAGGGGGTGACTATGGCTACACCTTC. This encodes CASSGTGGDYGYTF.

The V call is TRBV6-6, the J call TRBJ2-1, with D unclear. Trimming cost V 7 bases and J 1 base, with 11 bases left between them. This CDR3 region has 14 residues. CDR1 is MNHNY, CDR2 SVGAGI, per germline (reference sequence). The CDR3 bases are TGTGCCAGCACCCTTTCATTTTCCTACAATGAGCAGTTCTTC. Residues: CASTLSFSYNEQFF.

The chain employs TRBV7-8 and TRBJ1-5; D gene ambiguous. Germline V gene sequence: CDR1 SGHVS, CDR2 FQNEAQ. CDR3 length: 15 amino acids. V dropped 5 bases and J dropped 6 bases, with 17 bases sitting between them. The CDR3 is CASSPSRGRVQPQHF. As DNA, the CDR3 is TGTGCCAGCAGCCCGTCCCGGGGTAGGGTTCAGCCCCAGCATTTT. The full variable domain, with the rest looked up from reference TRBV7-8 and TRBJ1-5, is GAGVSQSPRYKVAKRGQDVALRCDPISGHVSLFWYQQALGQGPEFLTYFQNEAQLDKSGLPSDRFFAERPEGSVSTLKIQRTQQEDSAVYLCASSPSRGRVQPQHFGDGTRLSIL.

This chain joins TRBV7-9 and TRBJ1-4, with 9 bases that match TRBD1. Trimming at V came to 4 bases and at J to 8 bases, leaving 8 bases not matched to a gene. CDR3 size: 15 residues. Germline assignment: CDR1 SEHNR and CDR2 FQNEAQ (reference sequence). The CDR3 loop is CASSSAGQGKEKLFF. CDR3 in DNA: TGTGCCAGCAGCTCCGCCGGACAGGGGAAGGAAAAACTGTTTTTT.